The 21 T cell receptor beta chains given below trace back to one sample, sequenced in a study of blood T cell repertoires in COVID-19. Measured with immunoSEQ multiplex PCR; TCRdb has only the in-frame clones, and not every one. The sample holds about 27,000 clones; around 86% are singletons and the top ten take roughly 61%. The sequenced sample was peripheral blood. These receptors originate from a woman aged 80 or over with acute or convalescent COVID-19.

This clone was counted once. V is TRBV30 and J is TRBJ2-7, with TRBD2 identical over 13 bases. The CDR3 is made up of 14 amino acids. The junction had 0 bases not matched to a gene; V was cut back by 2 bases and J by 2 bases. Germline CDR1 reads GTSNPN; CDR2 reads SVGIG (reference sequence). For the CDR3, the DNA is TGTGCCTGGAGTACTAGCGGGGGGGCCTACGAGCAGTACTTC. Protein product: CAWSTSGGAYEQYF.

The chain recombines TRBV9 with TRBJ1-4, with D hard to call. CDR1 is SGDLS and CDR2 is YYNGEE in the germline V gene. V lost 4 bases and J lost 8, with 15 bases in between. The CDR3 spans 14 residues. CDR3 DNA sequence: TGTGCCAGCAGCCCCAACGCGGATCGGGAAAAACTGTTTTTT. Protein sequence: CASSPNADREKLFF.

This chain uses TRBV12-5 with TRBJ2-3; weak D call: TRBD2 (5 bases). CDR3 length equals 13 residues. The V gene's germline CDR1 is LGHNT and CDR2 FRNRAP. V was clipped by 6 bases and J by 1 base, with 8 bases between them. The CDR3 bases are TGTGCTAGTGGAAGAGCGGGCACAGATACGCAGTATTTT. This codes for CASGRAGTDTQYF.

The J gene is TRBJ2-3, the V gene TRBV27, with TRBD1 matching over 8 bases. The CDR3 is 17 amino acids. J gave up 1 base and V 6 bases, and 12 bases lay outside the gene matches. Germline-derived CDR1 and CDR2 are MNHEY and SMNVEV (reference sequence). This chain's CDR3 is CASRQGGRGRRTDTQYF. As DNA, the CDR3 is TGTGCCAGCAGGCAAGGAGGCAGGGGGCGCCGCACAGATACGCAGTATTTT.

The chain is built from TRBV6-4 and TRBJ2-7, with 8 bases matching TRBD1. CDR1 and CDR2 from the germline V gene are MRHNA and SNTAGT. With V trimmed by 7 bases and J by 5 bases, 16 bases remained unmatched. This CDR3 region has 16 residues. The DNA for the CDR3 is TGTGCCAGCACCCCTAGGACAGGGCGACTTTGGGACGAGCAGTACTTC. Its translation is CASTPRTGRLWDEQYF.

This clone has a handful of counts. The J gene is TRBJ2-5, the V gene TRBV6-5, with 8 bases identical to TRBD1. The V segment lost 7 bases and the J segment 10 bases; nucleotides outside the gene matches: 17. CDR3 length equals 15 residues. Germline-derived CDR1 and CDR2 are MNHEY and SVGAGI. The CDR3 loop reads CASKQGAITVVDQYF. The CDR3 nucleotides read TGTGCCAGCAAGCAGGGGGCGATAACGGTAGTGGACCAGTACTTC.

This clone has a single count. This chain connects TRBV5-1 to TRBJ1-2; possibly TRBD1 for D (5 bases). Germline CDR1 SGHRS, CDR2 YFSETQ. CDR3 length equals 15 residues. Trimming took off 0 bases at V and 3 bases at J, with 12 bases between the two ends. CDR3 region: CASSLGWGEDYGYTF. CDR3 nucleotides: TGCGCCAGCAGCTTGGGTTGGGGCGAGGACTATGGCTACACCTTC. The full variable domain, with the rest looked up from reference TRBV5-1 and TRBJ1-2, is KAGVTQTPRYLIKTRGQQVTLSCSPISGHRSVSWYQQTPGQGLQFLFEYFSETQRNKGNFPGRFSGRQFSNSRSEMNVSTLELGDSALYLCASSLGWGEDYGYTFGSGTRLTVV.

This sequence joins TRBV7-2 and TRBJ1-5; TRBD1 might be the D (6 bases). V was trimmed by 0 bases and J by 6 bases, leaving 9 bases between them. CDR1 and CDR2 (germline): SGHTA, FQGNSA. The CDR3 extends over 14 amino acids. CDR3 DNA sequence: TGTGCCAGCAGCTTAGCGGGGGGGCTTCAGCCCCAGCATTTT. Encoded protein: CASSLAGGLQPQHF. Full variable domain (rest looked up from reference TRBV7-2 and TRBJ1-5): GAGVSQSPSNKVTEKGKDVELRCDPISGHTALYWYRQSLGQGLEFLIYFQGNSAPDKSGLPSDRFSAERTGGSVSTLTIQRTQQEDSAVYLCASSLAGGLQPQHFGDGTRLSIL.

The chain couples TRBV5-1 to TRBJ2-2, with TRBD1 identical over 8 bases. With V trimmed by 4 bases and J by 4 bases, 9 bases remained unmatched. Germline lookup yields CDR1 SGHRS and CDR2 YFSETQ. This CDR3 contains 16 residues. As DNA, the CDR3 is TGCGCCAGCAGCCTAACGACAGGGGCTGGCACCGGGGAGCTGTTTTTT. Translated, it gives CASSLTTGAGTGELFF.

The chain is built from TRBV4-1 and TRBJ1-1; 7 nucleotides align to TRBD1. Germline CDR1 is MGHRA and CDR2 is YSYEKL. The V segment lost 4 bases and the J segment 3 bases; nucleotides outside the gene matches: 5. The CDR3 runs to 14 residues. The CDR3 sequence: CASSLAGTDTEAFF. CDR3 coding DNA: TGCGCCAGCAGCCTGGCCGGGACAGACACTGAAGCTTTCTTT.

This clone was observed a handful of times. This chain connects TRBV30 to TRBJ1-3; D might be TRBD1 (6 bases). V was clipped by 3 bases and J by 0 bases, with 15 bases between them. The CDR3 runs to 16 residues. The germline V gene encodes CDR1 GTSNPN and CDR2 SVGIG (reference sequence). The DNA for the CDR3 is TGTGCCTGGAGGTCGCTGGACAGCAACTCTGGAAACACCATATATTTT. Protein sequence: CAWRSLDSNSGNTIYF.

This clone was recorded only once. This rearrangement joins TRBV11-3 to TRBJ1-1; no firm D call. CDR1 and CDR2 (germline): SGHNT, YENEEA. Trimming pared 1 base from V and 1 base from J, leaving 7 bases between. This CDR3 has 14 residues. The DNA for the CDR3 is TGTGCCAGCAGCTTAGGAGGATCGAACACTGAAGCTTTCTTT. Encoded protein: CASSLGGSNTEAFF. The full variable domain, completed using reference TRBV11-3 and TRBJ1-1, is EAGVVQSPRYKIIEKKQPVAFWCNPISGHNTLYWYLQNLGQGPELLIRYENEEAVDDSQLPKDRFSAERLKGVDSTLKIQPAELGDSAVYLCASSLGGSNTEAFFGQGTRLTVV.

V is TRBV27 and J is TRBJ1-6; 7 bases line up with TRBD1. The ends lost 4 bases at V and 6 bases at J; junction bases unmatched: 0. The CDR3 is made up of 13 amino acids. Germline V lookup: CDR1 MNHEY, CDR2 SMNVEV (reference sequence). The CDR3 bases are TGTGCCAGCAGTTACAGGGGTAATTCACCCCTCCACTTT. It specifies CASSYRGNSPLHF.

This sequence joins TRBV2 and TRBJ1-4, with a weak D call TRBD1 (5 bases). Between the trimmed V and J ends, which lost 6 bases and 6 bases, there was a span of 14 bases. This CDR3 has 14 amino acids. Germline CDR1 reads SNHLY; CDR2 reads FYNNEI. The CDR3 DNA is TGTGCCAGCAGGCGAGGAGGGGTAGATGAAAAACTGTTTTTT. This gives the protein CASRRGGVDEKLFF.

The chain has TRBV6-5 and TRBJ1-6; D is perhaps TRBD1 (5 bases). The CDR3 covers 14 residues. Trimming took off 2 bases at V and 7 bases at J, with 9 bases between the two ends. Germline V gene data show CDR1 as MNHEY and CDR2 as SVGAGI. The CDR3 loop is CASSYPGGNSPLHF. CDR3 in DNA: TGTGCCAGCAGTTACCCGGGGGGGAATTCACCCCTCCACTTT.

The gene calls are TRBV5-6 and TRBJ2-2; TRBD1 aligns across 10 bases. CDR1 SGHDT and CDR2 YYEEEE come from the germline V gene. V lost 1 base to trimming and J lost 4 bases; unmatched junction nucleotides: 10. The CDR3 covers 18 residues. The CDR3 bases are TGTGCCAGCAGCTTGCCCTTCGACAGGGGGCGGAGCACCGGGGAGCTGTTTTTT. It is translated as CASSLPFDRGRSTGELFF. Drawing the rest from reference TRBV5-6 and TRBJ2-2, the complete variable domain is DAGVTQSPTHLIKTRGQQVTLRCSPKSGHDTVSWYQQALGQGPQFIFQYYEEEERQRGNFPDRFSGHQFPNYSSELNVNALLLGDSALYLCASSLPFDRGRSTGELFFGEGSRLTVL.

This chain links TRBV7-9 with TRBJ1-1; 7 bases agree with TRBD1. The CDR3 has 15 residues. The V and J ends lost 4 bases and 6 bases, in that order; junction bases with no gene match: 11. The germline gives CDR1 SEHNR, CDR2 FQNEAQ (reference sequence). CDR3 amino acids: CASSYGDSSASEAFF. DNA for the CDR3: TGTGCCAGCAGCTATGGGGACAGTTCAGCGTCTGAAGCTTTCTTT.

This chain uses TRBV10-1 with TRBJ1-6, with D possibly being TRBD1 (5 bases). The length of the CDR3 is 14 residues. CDR1 is WNHNN, CDR2 SYGVQD, per germline (reference sequence). V lost 6 bases and J lost 10, with 16 bases in between. The CDR3 region is CASSLAGDSSPLHF. The CDR3 region has the DNA TGCGCCAGCAGCCTCGCGGGGGATTCCTCACCCCTCCACTTT.

This rearrangement joins TRBV5-1 to TRBJ1-1; no clear D. V was cut by 5 bases and J by 4 bases, with 12 bases left in between. This CDR3 comprises 13 residues. From germline, CDR1 is SGHRS and CDR2 YFSETQ. The CDR3 region is CASSVSPGTEAFF. In DNA, the CDR3 is TGCGCCAGCAGTGTTTCCCCCGGCACTGAAGCTTTCTTT.

The chain couples TRBV10-1 to TRBJ1-2, with 8 bases aligning to TRBD1. The CDR3 has 15 amino acids. Unmatched junction bases numbered 12, after V lost 8 bases and J lost 4 bases. CDR1 is WNHNN and CDR2 is SYGVQD in the germline V gene (reference sequence). The CDR3: CASPTGTGLGYGYTF. The CDR3 DNA reads TGCGCCAGCCCGACCGGGACAGGCCTGGGCTATGGCTACACCTTC.

The gene calls are TRBV24-1 and TRBJ1-1, with TRBD1 matching over 9 bases. This CDR3 is built from 19 residues. Looked up from germline, CDR1 is KGHDR and CDR2 is SFDVKD. J gave up 1 base and V 1 base, and 12 bases lay outside the gene matches. The CDR3 DNA is TGTGCCACCAGTGATTTCCCGGGACAGGGTTTACAGCGGAACACTGAAGCTTTCTTT. This codes for CATSDFPGQGLQRNTEAFF.